The present T cell receptor beta chain was sequenced within a study of cytomegalovirus exposure and HLA in healthy donors. General study results and limits: Excluded: some indistinguishable V segments such as TRBV6-2 and TRBV6-3.

Note on this clone: Antigen specificity is unknown.

CDR1 is MNHEY and CDR2 is SMNVEV in the germline V gene (reference sequence). V dropped 1 base and J dropped 6; count of bases not matched to a gene: 4. The CDR3 contains 16 residues. PCR involved 60 Vbeta and 13 Jbeta primers. Assay: immunoSEQ multiplex PCR; the TCRdb copy retains only in-frame clones and omits some. The table records 170,000 or so clones, around 80% of them present only once. This rearrangement joins TRBV27 to TRBJ2-1; TRBD1 aligns across 12 bases. Sequenced: PBMCs. The receptor comes from a woman in her thirties in good health and CMV-seropositive. The CDR3 region has the DNA TGTGCCAGCAGTTTATTAGGGACAGGGGGCGTCAATGAGCAGTTCTTC. This translates into CASSLLGTGGVNEQFF.